This T cell receptor beta chain was sequenced in a study of cytomegalovirus exposure and HLA in healthy donors. As for the study in general: Sequencing of about 179 million T cells in an earlier analysis found more than 100 million unique TCR beta sequences. Study-wide points: In a later analysis, TCR beta V- and J-gene trimming was associated with a missense DCLRE1C variant.

Primers for the PCR totalled 60 Vbeta and 13 Jbeta. The assay was immunoSEQ multiplex PCR, and TCRdb's table has in-frame clones only and misses some. The table has under 200,000 clones, around four fifths seen once; the top ten hold 1.5% to 2%. The V end was cut by 7 bases, the J end by 8 bases, with 17 bases between. This CDR3 spans 13 amino acids. Germline lookup yields CDR1 GTSNPN and CDR2 SVGIG (reference sequence). Comments on this clone: What it recognizes is unknown.

The TCR was taken from a woman under 30 in good health and CMV-seronegative. Sequenced: PBMCs. The gene calls are TRBV30 and TRBJ1-4; possible D gene TRBD1, 6 bases. The CDR3: CAYHSGVREKLFF. As DNA, the CDR3 is TGTGCCTACCACTCAGGGGTACGCGAAAAACTGTTTTTT.